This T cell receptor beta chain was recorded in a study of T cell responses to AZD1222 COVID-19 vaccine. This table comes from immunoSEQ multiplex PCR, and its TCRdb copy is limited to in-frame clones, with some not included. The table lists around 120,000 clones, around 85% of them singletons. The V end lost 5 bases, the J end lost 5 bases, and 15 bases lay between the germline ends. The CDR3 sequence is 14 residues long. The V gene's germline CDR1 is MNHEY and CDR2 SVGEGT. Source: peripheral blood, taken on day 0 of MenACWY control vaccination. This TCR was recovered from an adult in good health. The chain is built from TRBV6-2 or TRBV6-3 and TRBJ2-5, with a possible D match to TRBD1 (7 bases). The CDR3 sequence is CASSKTGTWETQYF. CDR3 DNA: TGTGCCAGCAGTAAGACAGGGACTTGGGAGACCCAGTACTTC.